The rows below give T cell receptor beta chains drawn from one sample of a study of CD8+CD57+ T cells in acquired aplastic anemia. One entry per CDR3 protein results from TCRdb running MiXCR on the reads. The profile shows around 150,000 distinct CDR3 sequences, around two fifths of them singletons. The source material was sorted CD4+, CD8+, or CD8+CD57+ T cells (not recorded which) from PBMCs. The receptors stem from a human donor in good health, serving as a control. The CDR3 runs from the conserved cysteine through the conserved F or W. A D gene is named only where the DNA matches it firmly. A clone size is listed for some rows: how often the clone was seen (once, few, many), or a class if it is expanded.

J: TRBJ2-3
size: few
V: TRBV29-1
D: TRBD2
DNA: TGCAGCGTTGAGGTGGATCTAGCGGGGGGGCGCACAGATACGCAGTATTTT
CDR3: CSVEVDLAGGRTDTQYF

J: TRBJ1-1
size: many
V: TRBV2
D: TRBD1
DNA: TGTGCCAGCAGTGGGACAGGGGGCGTCACTGAAGCTTTCTTT
CDR3: CASSGTGGVTEAFF

J: TRBJ1-1
size: once
V: TRBV2
D: -
DNA: TGTGCCAGCATCTTAGGAGCGAACAATGAAGCTTTCTTT
CDR3: CASILGANNEAFF

J: TRBJ1-6
size: few
V: TRBV20-1
D: -
DNA: TGCAGTGCTAGAGAAGAGGGCAGCTCCAATAATTCACCCCTCCACTTT
CDR3: CSAREEGSSNNSPLHF

J: TRBJ2-5
size: -
V: TRBV24-1
D: TRBD2
DNA: TGTGCCACCAGTGTGTTGGGAGGACTAGCGGGGGGTAAAGAGACCCAGTACTTC
CDR3: CATSVLGGLAGGKETQYF

J: TRBJ1-2
size: -
V: TRBV18
D: TRBD1
DNA: TGTGCCAGCTCACCACAGCTTGGGACAGCTACCCTTCTCGGCTACACCTTC
CDR3: CASSPQLGTATLLGYTF

J: TRBJ2-1
size: -
V: TRBV2
D: -
DNA: TGTGCCGGCCTGACAGGGACTTACAATGAGCAGTTCTTC
CDR3: CAGLTGTYNEQFF

J: TRBJ2-7
size: many
V: TRBV4-2
D: -
DNA: TGTGCCAGCAGCCAAGACTTGGACAGCTACGAGCAGTACTTC
CDR3: CASSQDLDSYEQYF

J: TRBJ1-1
size: -
V: TRBV12-5
D: -
DNA: TGTGCTAGTGCCTTAGGGGGGTATAGAGGGACTGAAGCTTTCTTT
CDR3: CASALGGYRGTEAFF

J: TRBJ1-1
size: many
V: TRBV5-6
D: -
DNA: TGTGCCAGCCAAAATTTGGACAGACTGAACACTGAAGCTTTCTTT
CDR3: CASQNLDRLNTEAFF

J: TRBJ1-4
size: few
V: TRBV5-1
D: TRBD1
DNA: TGCGCCGGCAGCTTTACAGGGGAGCATAATGAAAAACTGTTTTTT
CDR3: CAGSFTGEHNEKLFF

J: TRBJ1-4
size: -
V: TRBV20-1
D: -
DNA: TGCAGTGCTAGAGATCCGACAGCATATAATGAAAAACTGTTTTTT
CDR3: CSARDPTAYNEKLFF

J: TRBJ2-7
size: few
V: TRBV19
D: TRBD1
DNA: TGTGCCAGCAGACAGGGGGGAAACTACGAGCAGTACTTC
CDR3: CASRQGGNYEQYF

J: TRBJ2-3
size: many
V: TRBV29-1
D: TRBD2
DNA: TGCAGCGTTGGAGGTGGTAGCGGGAGAATGGGCACAGATACGCAGTATTTT
CDR3: CSVGGGSGRMGTDTQYF

J: TRBJ1-2
size: few
V: TRBV10-3
D: -
DNA: TGTGCCATCAGTGGACAGTCCTCGAGCTATGGCTACACCTTC
CDR3: CAISGQSSSYGYTF

J: TRBJ2-2
size: -
V: TRBV3-1
D: TRBD2
DNA: TGTGCCAGCAGCCAGTTAGCGGGGAAGAACACCGGGGAGCTGCTTTTT
CDR3: CASSQLAGKNTGELLF

J: TRBJ1-1
size: -
V: TRBV15
D: TRBD1
DNA: TGTGCCACCAGCAGACGATCCCGGGACAGCGGTGAAGCTTTCTTT
CDR3: CATSRRSRDSGEAFF

J: TRBJ2-5
size: many
V: TRBV19
D: -
DNA: TGTGCCAGTAGTGCGCTAGAGATCCAAGAGACCCAGTACTTC
CDR3: CASSALEIQETQYF

J: TRBJ2-2
size: -
V: TRBV4-1
D: -
DNA: TGCGCCAGCAGCCACCAACCTGAGGGGAGCGGGGAGCTGTTTTTT
CDR3: CASSHQPEGSGELFF

J: TRBJ2-3
size: -
V: TRBV2
D: -
DNA: TGTGCCAGCAGTGAGTGGGACCGTAGCACAGATACGCAGTATTTT
CDR3: CASSEWDRSTDTQYF

J: TRBJ2-3
size: once
V: TRBV20-1
D: -
DNA: TGCAGTGCTAGAGACCTACAGGGAAAAACAGATACGCAGTATTTT
CDR3: CSARDLQGKTDTQYF

J: TRBJ1-1
size: -
V: TRBV3-1
D: -
DNA: TGTGCCAGTTCGCTTCGAGAGATGAACACTGAAGCTTTCTTT
CDR3: CASSLREMNTEAFF

J: TRBJ2-1
size: -
V: TRBV2
D: -
DNA: TGTGCCAGCAGCGCCAGTTCCCCCAGCTCCTACAATGAGCAGTTCTTC
CDR3: CASSASSPSSYNEQFF

J: TRBJ2-1
size: many
V: TRBV12-3/TRBV12-4
D: -
DNA: TGTGCCAGCAGTATACCCTACAATGAGCAGTTCTTC
CDR3: CASSIPYNEQFF

J: TRBJ1-2
size: -
V: TRBV11-2
D: -
DNA: TGTGCCAGCGGATCGTCGGGGGCTGGCTACACCTTC
CDR3: CASGSSGAGYTF

J: TRBJ2-1
size: few
V: TRBV6-1
D: TRBD2
DNA: TGTGCCAGCAGTCTAGCGGGGGCAAACGGGGATGAGCAGTTCTTC
CDR3: CASSLAGANGDEQFF

J: TRBJ1-3
size: -
V: TRBV20-1
D: -
DNA: TGCAGTGCAAGGTCAGGTCCCTCTGGAAACACCATATATTTT
CDR3: CSARSGPSGNTIYF

J: TRBJ2-3
size: -
V: TRBV25-1
D: -
DNA: TGTGCCAGCAGTGGGCAGGGGGGCTGGGATACGCAGTATTTT
CDR3: CASSGQGGWDTQYF